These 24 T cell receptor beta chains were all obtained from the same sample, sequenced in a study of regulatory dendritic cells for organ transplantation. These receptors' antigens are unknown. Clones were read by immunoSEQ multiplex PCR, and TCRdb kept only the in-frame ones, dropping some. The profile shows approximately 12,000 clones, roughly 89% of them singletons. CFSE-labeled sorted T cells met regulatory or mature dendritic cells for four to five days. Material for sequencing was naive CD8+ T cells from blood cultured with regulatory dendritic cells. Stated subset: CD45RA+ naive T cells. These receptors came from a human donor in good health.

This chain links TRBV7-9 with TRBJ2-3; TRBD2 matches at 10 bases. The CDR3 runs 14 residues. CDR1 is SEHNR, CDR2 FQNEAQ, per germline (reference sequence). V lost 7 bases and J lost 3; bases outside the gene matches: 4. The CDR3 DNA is TGTGCCAGCATGAGGACTAGCGGAACAGATACGCAGTATTTT. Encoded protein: CASMRTSGTDTQYF.

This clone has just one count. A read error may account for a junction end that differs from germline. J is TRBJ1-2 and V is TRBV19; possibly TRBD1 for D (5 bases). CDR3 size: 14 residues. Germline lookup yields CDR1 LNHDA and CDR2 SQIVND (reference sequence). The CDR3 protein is CASGIQGGLYGYTF. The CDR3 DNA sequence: TGTGCCAGTGGTATCCAGGGTGGACTTTATGGCTACACCTTC. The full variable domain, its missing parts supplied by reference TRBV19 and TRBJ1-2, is DGGITQSPKYLFRKEGQNVTLSCEQNLNHDAMYWYRQDPGQGLRLIYYSQIVNDFQKGDIAEGYSVSREKKESFPLTVTSAQKNPTAFYLCASGIQGGLYGYTFGSGTRLTVV.

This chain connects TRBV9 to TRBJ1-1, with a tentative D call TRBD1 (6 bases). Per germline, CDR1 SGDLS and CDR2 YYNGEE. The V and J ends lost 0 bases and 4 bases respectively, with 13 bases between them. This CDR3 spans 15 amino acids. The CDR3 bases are TGTGCCAGCAGCGTAGTACAGGGAGAAATCACTGAAGCTTTCTTT. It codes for CASSVVQGEITEAFF.

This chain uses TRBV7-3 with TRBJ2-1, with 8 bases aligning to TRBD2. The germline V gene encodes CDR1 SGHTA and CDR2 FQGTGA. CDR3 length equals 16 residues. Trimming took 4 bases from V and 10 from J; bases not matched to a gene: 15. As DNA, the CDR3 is TGTGCCAGCAGCTCACCCCATGCGGGAGGTACCGGGGAGCAGTTCTTC. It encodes CASSSPHAGGTGEQFF.

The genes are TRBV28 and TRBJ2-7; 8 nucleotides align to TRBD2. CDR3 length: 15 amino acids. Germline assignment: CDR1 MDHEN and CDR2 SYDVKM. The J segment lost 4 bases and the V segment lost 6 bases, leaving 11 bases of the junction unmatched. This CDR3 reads CASSPSTGGHYEQYF. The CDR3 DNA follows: TGTGCCAGCAGCCCCTCTACGGGAGGGCATTACGAGCAGTACTTC.

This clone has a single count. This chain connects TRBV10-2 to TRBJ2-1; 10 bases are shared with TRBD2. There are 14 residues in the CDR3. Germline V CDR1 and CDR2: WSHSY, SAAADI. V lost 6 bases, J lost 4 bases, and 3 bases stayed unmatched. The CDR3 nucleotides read TGCGCCAGCAGCCTACTAGCGGGGTACAATGAGCAGTTCTTC. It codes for CASSLLAGYNEQFF.

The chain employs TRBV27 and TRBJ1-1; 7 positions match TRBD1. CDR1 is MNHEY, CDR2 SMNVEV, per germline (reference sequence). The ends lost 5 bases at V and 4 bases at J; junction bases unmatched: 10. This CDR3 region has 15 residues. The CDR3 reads CASSPGQTLFTEAFF. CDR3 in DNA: TGTGCCAGCAGTCCGGGACAGACTTTGTTCACTGAAGCTTTCTTT.

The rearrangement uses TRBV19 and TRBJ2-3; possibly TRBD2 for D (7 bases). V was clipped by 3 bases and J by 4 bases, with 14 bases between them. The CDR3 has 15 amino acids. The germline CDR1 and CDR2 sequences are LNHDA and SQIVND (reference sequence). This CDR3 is CASSIRGAMADTQYF. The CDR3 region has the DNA TGTGCCAGTAGTATCCGGGGGGCTATGGCAGATACGCAGTATTTT.

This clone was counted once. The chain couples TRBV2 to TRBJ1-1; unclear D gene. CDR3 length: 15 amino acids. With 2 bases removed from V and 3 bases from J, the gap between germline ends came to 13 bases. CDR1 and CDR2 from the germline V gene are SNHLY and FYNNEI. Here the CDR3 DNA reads TGTGCCAGCAGTGAATTGGAATTTAGAGACACTGAAGCTTTCTTT. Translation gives CASSELEFRDTEAFF.

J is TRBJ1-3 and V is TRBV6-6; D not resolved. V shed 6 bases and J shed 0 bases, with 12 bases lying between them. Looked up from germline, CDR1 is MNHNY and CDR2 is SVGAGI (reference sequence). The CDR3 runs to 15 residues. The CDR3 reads CASSEDGGSGNTIYF. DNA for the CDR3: TGTGCCAGCAGCGAGGACGGTGGCTCTGGAAACACCATATATTTT.

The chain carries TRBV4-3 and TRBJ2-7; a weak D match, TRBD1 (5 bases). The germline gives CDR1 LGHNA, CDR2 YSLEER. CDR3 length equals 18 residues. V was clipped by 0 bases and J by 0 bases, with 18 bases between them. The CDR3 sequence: CASSQETVTGSGSYEQYF. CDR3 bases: TGCGCCAGCAGCCAAGAGACGGTAACAGGTTCAGGCTCCTACGAGCAGTACTTC.

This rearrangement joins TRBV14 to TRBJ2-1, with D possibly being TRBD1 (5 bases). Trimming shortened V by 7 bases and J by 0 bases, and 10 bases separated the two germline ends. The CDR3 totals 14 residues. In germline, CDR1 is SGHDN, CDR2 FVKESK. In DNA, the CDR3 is TGTGCCAGCAATTACGACAGCTCCTACAATGAGCAGTTCTTC. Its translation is CASNYDSSYNEQFF. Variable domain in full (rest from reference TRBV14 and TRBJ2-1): EAGVTQFPSHSVIEKGQTVTLRCDPISGHDNLYWYRRVMGKEIKFLLHFVKESKQDESGMPNNRFLAERTGGTYSTLKVQPAELEDSGVYFCASNYDSSYNEQFFGPGTRLTVL.

The CDR3 DNA reads as TGTGCCAGCAGTGGGTTCTCTAGCGGGAAAAACTACAATGAGCAGTTCTTC. Translating it yields CASSGFSSGKNYNEQFF. This sequence joins TRBV27 and TRBJ2-1; 9 bases fit TRBD2. This CDR3 region has 17 residues. Germline V CDR1 and CDR2: MNHEY, SMNVEV (reference sequence). J lost 3 bases, V lost 5 bases, and 11 bases had no gene match.

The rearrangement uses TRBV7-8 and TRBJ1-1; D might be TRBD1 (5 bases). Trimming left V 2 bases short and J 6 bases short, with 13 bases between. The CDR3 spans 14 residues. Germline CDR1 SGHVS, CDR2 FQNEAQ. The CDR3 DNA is TGTGCCAGCAGCTTATTTAGGGGCGACGCTGAAGCTTTCTTT. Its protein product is CASSLFRGDAEAFF. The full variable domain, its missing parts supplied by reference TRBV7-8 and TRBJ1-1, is GAGVSQSPRYKVAKRGQDVALRCDPISGHVSLFWYQQALGQGPEFLTYFQNEAQLDKSGLPSDRFFAERPEGSVSTLKIQRTQQEDSAVYLCASSLFRGDAEAFFGQGTRLTVV.

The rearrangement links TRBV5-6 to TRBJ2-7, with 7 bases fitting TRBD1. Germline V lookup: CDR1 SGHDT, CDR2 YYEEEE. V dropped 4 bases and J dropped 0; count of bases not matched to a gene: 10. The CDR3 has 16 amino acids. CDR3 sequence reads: CASSLDRDLLSYEQYF. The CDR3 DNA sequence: TGTGCCAGCAGCCTCGACAGGGACCTCCTCTCCTACGAGCAGTACTTC.

As DNA, the CDR3 is TGTGCCAGCAGTGAGGGAGGGCTAGCGATTTACGAGCAGTACTTC. Residues: CASSEGGLAIYEQYF. This chain links TRBV6-1 with TRBJ2-7; 7 bases are shared with TRBD2. This CDR3 has 15 residues. The V and J ends lost 3 bases and 4 bases, in that order; junction bases with no gene match: 9. Germline V lookup: CDR1 MNHNS, CDR2 SASEGT.

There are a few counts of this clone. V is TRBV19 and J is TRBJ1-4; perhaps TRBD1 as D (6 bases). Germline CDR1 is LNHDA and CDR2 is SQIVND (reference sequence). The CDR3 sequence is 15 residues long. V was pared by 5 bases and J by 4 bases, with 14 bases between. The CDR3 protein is CASSPETGYNEKLFF. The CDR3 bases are TGTGCCAGTAGTCCGGAGACAGGATATAATGAAAAACTGTTTTTT.

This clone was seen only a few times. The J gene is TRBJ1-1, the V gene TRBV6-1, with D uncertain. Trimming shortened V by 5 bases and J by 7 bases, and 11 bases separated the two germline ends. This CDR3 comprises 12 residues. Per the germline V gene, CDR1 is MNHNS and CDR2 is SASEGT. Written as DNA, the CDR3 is TGTGCCAGCAGTCGAACTGGGCTTGAAGCTTTCTTT. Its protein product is CASSRTGLEAFF.

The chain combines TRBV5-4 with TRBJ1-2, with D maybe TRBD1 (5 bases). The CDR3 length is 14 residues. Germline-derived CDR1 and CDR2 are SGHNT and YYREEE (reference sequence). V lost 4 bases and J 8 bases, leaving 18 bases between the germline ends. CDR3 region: CASSPSYPRDGYTF. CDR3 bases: TGTGCCAGCAGCCCGAGCTATCCCCGGGACGGCTACACCTTC.

CDR3: CASTPRGSSYNEQFF. CDR3 DNA sequence: TGTGCCAGCACCCCTAGGGGGAGCTCCTACAATGAGCAGTTCTTC. This chain connects TRBV7-9 to TRBJ2-1, with D maybe TRBD1 (6 bases). CDR1 is SEHNR, CDR2 FQNEAQ, per germline (reference sequence). V shed 7 bases and J shed 0 bases, with 13 bases lying between them. The CDR3 contains 15 residues.

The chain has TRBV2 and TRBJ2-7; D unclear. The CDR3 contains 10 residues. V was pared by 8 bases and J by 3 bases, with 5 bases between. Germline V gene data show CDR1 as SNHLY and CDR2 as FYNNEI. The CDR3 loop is CASSLYEQYF. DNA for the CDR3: TGTGCCAGCTCCCTCTACGAGCAGTACTTC. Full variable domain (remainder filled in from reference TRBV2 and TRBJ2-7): EPEVTQTPSHQVTQMGQEVILRCVPISNHLYFYWYRQILGQKVEFLVSFYNNEISEKSEIFDDQFSVERPDGSNFTLKIRSTKLEDSAMYFCASSLYEQYFGPGTRLTVT.

The CDR3 here is CAIRDFADYEQYF. The CDR3 DNA follows: TGTGCCATCAGGGACTTTGCGGACTACGAGCAGTACTTC. V is TRBV10-3 and J is TRBJ2-7; D is possibly TRBD2 (5 bases). Between the trimmed V and J ends, which lost 6 bases and 3 bases, there was a span of 12 bases. The CDR3 is 13 amino acids. CDR1 and CDR2 (germline): ENHRY, SYGVKD.

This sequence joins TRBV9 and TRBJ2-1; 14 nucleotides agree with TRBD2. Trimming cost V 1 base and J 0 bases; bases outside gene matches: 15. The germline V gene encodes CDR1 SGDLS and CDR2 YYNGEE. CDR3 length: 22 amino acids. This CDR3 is CASSVQGQGLAGDPSSYNEQFF. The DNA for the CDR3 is TGTGCCAGCAGCGTACAGGGACAGGGACTAGCGGGAGATCCCAGCTCCTACAATGAGCAGTTCTTC.

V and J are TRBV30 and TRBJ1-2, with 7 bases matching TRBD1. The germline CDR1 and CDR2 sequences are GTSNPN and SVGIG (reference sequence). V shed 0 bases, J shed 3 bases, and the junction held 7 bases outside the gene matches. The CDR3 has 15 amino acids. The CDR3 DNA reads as TGTGCCTGGAGTGTAGGGGGCCAGACCGACTATGGCTACACCTTC. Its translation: CAWSVGGQTDYGYTF.